These 11 T cell receptor beta chains came from one sample sequenced in a study of beta chain features in type 1 diabetes. The whole isolated RNA underwent reverse transcription, so sequencing captured expressed TCRB transcripts. Using immunoSEQ multiplex PCR, the repertoire was profiled, and TCRdb retains in-frame clones only, with some absent. The sample includes about 300,000 clones, 7.5% to 9.5% seen only once; the top ten take more than 0.8%. The sequenced material came from central memory CD4+ T cells from blood. The receptor set was obtained from a young woman in good health.

The genes are TRBV30 and TRBJ1-4; D possibly corresponds to TRBD1 (6 bases). This CDR3 has 16 residues. Trimming took off 4 bases at V and 0 bases at J, with 15 bases between the two ends. From germline, CDR1 is GTSNPN and CDR2 SVGIG (reference sequence). The CDR3 here is CAWNPPGVATNEKLFF. The CDR3 region has the DNA TGTGCCTGGAATCCCCCAGGGGTCGCAACTAATGAAAAACTGTTTTTT.

This clone came up a few times. The chain recombines TRBV4-3 with TRBJ2-5, with 12 bases that match TRBD2. Germline trimming cut 0 bases from V and 5 bases from J; bases unmatched to any gene: 16. Germline values: CDR1 LGHNA, CDR2 YSLEER. This CDR3 contains 20 residues. The CDR3: CASSQEGLAGGLAPLETQYF. As DNA, the CDR3 is TGCGCCAGCAGCCAAGAGGGGCTAGCGGGGGGGCTCGCCCCCCTCGAGACCCAGTACTTC.

Only a few counts were recorded for this clone. V and J are TRBV6-5 and TRBJ2-5; 9 bases line up with TRBD2. V shed 0 bases, J shed 5 bases, and the junction held 7 bases outside the gene matches. CDR3 size: 16 residues. Germline-derived CDR1 and CDR2 are MNHEY and SVGAGI. CDR3 bases: TGTGCCAGCAGTTACTCGAAGGCTAGCGGGACTGAGACCCAGTACTTC. Its protein is CASSYSKASGTETQYF.

This clone occurred many times. Other DNA sequences in the same sample also yield this CDR3. The rearrangement uses TRBV5-1 and TRBJ2-5; D gene ambiguous. The V end was cut by 0 bases, the J end by 1 base, with 4 bases between. Germline CDR1 and CDR2: SGHRS and YFSETQ. The CDR3 spans 13 residues. CDR3 region: CASSLGVQETQYF. CDR3 DNA sequence: TGCGCCAGCAGCTTGGGGGTCCAAGAGACCCAGTACTTC.

This clone appeared many times. This rearrangement joins TRBV5-1 to TRBJ2-1; TRBD1 matches 8 bases. This CDR3 spans 14 amino acids. J was trimmed by 6 bases and V by 2 bases; bases with no gene match: 4. The germline gives CDR1 SGHRS, CDR2 YFSETQ. CDR3 bases: TGCGCCAGCAGCTTAGGGACAGGAATCAATGAGCAGTTCTTC. Translated, it gives CASSLGTGINEQFF.

This clone appeared a few times. This rearrangement joins TRBV7-2 to TRBJ2-3, with D perhaps matching TRBD2 (5 bases). This CDR3 spans 19 amino acids. CDR1 is SGHTA and CDR2 is FQGNSA in the germline V gene. V lost 3 bases and J lost 6, with 28 bases in between. The CDR3 nucleotides read TGTGCCAGCAGCTTCGGTTTGCTCGGCGCGGGTTATCGAGGGGATACGCAGTATTTT. It specifies CASSFGLLGAGYRGDTQYF.

This chain joins TRBV19 and TRBJ2-1, with D perhaps matching TRBD2 (6 bases). The CDR3 is made up of 15 amino acids. Trimming left V 3 bases short and J 3 bases short, with 12 bases between. The germline V gene encodes CDR1 LNHDA and CDR2 SQIVND (reference sequence). The CDR3 DNA reads TGTGCCAGTAGTATCGGCGGGACCTTCTACAATGAGCAGTTCTTC. Translated, it gives CASSIGGTFYNEQFF.

This clone was found a few times. V usage is TRBV14 and J usage is TRBJ1-2; perhaps TRBD1 as D (5 bases). Trimming took off 0 bases at V and 8 bases at J, with 16 bases between the two ends. This CDR3 region has 15 residues. Germline loops: CDR1 SGHDN, CDR2 FVKESK. CDR3: CASSQEWGTSSGYTF. CDR3 in DNA: TGTGCCAGCAGCCAAGAGTGGGGGACCTCCTCCGGCTACACCTTC.

V and J are TRBV7-2 and TRBJ2-7; 8 positions agree with TRBD1. The CDR3 is 14 amino acids. Germline V gene sequence: CDR1 SGHTA, CDR2 FQGNSA. V was pared by 5 bases and J by 3 bases, with 6 bases of the junction left unmatched. This CDR3 reads CASSQDRGYYEQYV. CDR3 sequence (DNA): TGTGCCAGCAGCCAAGACAGGGGATACTACGAGCAGTACGTC.

This clone occurred a few times. The chain is built from TRBV9 and TRBJ2-5; the D gene is possibly TRBD2 (6 bases). CDR3 length: 12 amino acids. The V and J ends lost 0 bases and 14 bases respectively, with 14 bases between them. Germline V gene data show CDR1 as SGDLS and CDR2 as YYNGEE. The CDR3 DNA sequence: TGTGCCAGCAGCGTAGAGGCGGGACCGCCTTACTTC. It codes for CASSVEAGPPYF.

The chain uses TRBV18 and TRBJ1-2; TRBD1 matches at 8 bases. Germline values: CDR1 KGHSH, CDR2 LQKENI. The CDR3 totals 16 residues. V lost 3 bases to trimming and J lost 0 bases; unmatched junction nucleotides: 6. The CDR3 sequence is CASSPGRGQTNYGYTF. The CDR3 coding sequence is TGTGCCAGCTCACCGGGCAGGGGGCAGACTAACTATGGCTACACCTTC.